What follows are 10 T cell receptor beta chains derived from one specimen sequenced in a study of beta chain features in type 1 diabetes. Sequencing targeted expressed TCRB transcripts, as all isolated RNA had been reverse transcribed. Libraries were prepared by immunoSEQ multiplex PCR; TCRdb keeps only in-frame clonotypes and omits some of them. This repertoire shows a few hundred thousand clones, 13% found once; its top ten account for roughly 0.015%. Antigens for these TCRs are unknown. Findings and limits, study-wide: People with Type 1 diabetes carried modestly yet significantly shorter TCRB CDR3s in all four CD4+ subsets.

The source material was naive CD4+ T cells from blood. The receptors stem from a woman between 18 and 29 years old with type 1 diabetes.

The gene calls are TRBV18 and TRBJ2-3; 12 bases match TRBD2. V dropped 1 base and J dropped 1; count of bases not matched to a gene: 3. The V gene's germline CDR1 is KGHSH and CDR2 LQKENI. CDR3 length: 17 amino acids. The CDR3, as DNA: TGTGCCAGCTCACCACGGGGACTAGCGGGCGGCACAGATACGCAGTATTTT. Amino acid sequence: CASSPRGLAGGTDTQYF.

This chain uses TRBV9 with TRBJ2-1, with TRBD2 identical over 10 bases. The CDR3 length is 15 residues. Germline assignment: CDR1 SGDLS and CDR2 YYNGEE. The V and J ends lost 6 bases and 3 bases, in that order; junction bases with no gene match: 6. The chain's CDR3 is CASNPAGGYYNEQFF. In DNA, the CDR3 is TGTGCCAGCAACCCAGCGGGAGGGTACTACAATGAGCAGTTCTTC.

This clone was picked up a small number of times. The J gene is TRBJ2-2, the V gene TRBV19; tentatively, D is TRBD2 (5 bases). The CDR3 length is 16 residues. V was pared by 6 bases and J by 8 bases, with 22 bases between. In germline, CDR1 is LNHDA, CDR2 SQIVND (reference sequence). The CDR3 DNA is TGTGCCAGTAGCCCCTGGGTCGGGGAGAATAGGGGGGAGCTGTTTTTT. This codes for CASSPWVGENRGELFF.

This clone came up a few times. This sequence joins TRBV4-1 and TRBJ2-5, with D perhaps TRBD1 (6 bases). This CDR3 has 15 amino acids. The germline V gene has CDR1 MGHRA and CDR2 YSYEKL. Trimming left V 5 bases short and J 1 base short, with 14 bases between. The CDR3, as DNA: TGCGCCAGCAGCATGAGGGTAGGGGGCCAAGAGACCCAGTACTTC. Translated, it gives CASSMRVGGQETQYF.

The chain recombines TRBV4-2 with TRBJ2-2, with 9 bases identical to TRBD1. Trimming removed 2 bases from V and 6 bases from J; junction bases left unmatched: 7. Germline CDR1 reads LGHNA; CDR2 reads YNFKEQ. CDR3 length: 16 amino acids. CDR3 protein: CASSQINRGLAGELFF. The CDR3 bases are TGTGCCAGCAGCCAAATAAACAGGGGGCTGGCCGGGGAGCTGTTTTTT.

The chain joins TRBV7-2 to TRBJ2-7; 9 nucleotides agree with TRBD1. Germline loops: CDR1 SGHTA, CDR2 FQGNSA. The CDR3 is made up of 16 amino acids. V trimming: 5 bases; J trimming: 0 bases; junction bases outside the gene matches: 8. The CDR3 reads CASSAHGTGNSYEQYV. The CDR3 nucleotides read TGTGCCAGCAGCGCCCACGGGACAGGGAACTCCTACGAGCAGTACGTC.

The V gene is TRBV5-1, the J gene TRBJ2-1, with 11 bases matching TRBD2. V gave up 1 base and J gave up 5 bases; unmatched junction bases: 2. Germline V lookup: CDR1 SGHRS, CDR2 YFSETQ. The CDR3 has 15 amino acids. The CDR3 sequence is CASSLSLAGDNEQFF. The DNA for the CDR3 is TGCGCCAGCAGCTTGTCACTAGCGGGGGACAATGAGCAGTTCTTC.

The chain uses TRBV7-2 and TRBJ2-1; no firm D call. In germline, CDR1 is SGHTA, CDR2 FQGNSA. Between the trimmed V and J ends, which lost 7 bases and 5 bases, there was a span of 12 bases. The CDR3 has 13 residues. The CDR3 bases are TGTGCCAGCACCACTCGCCGGGACAATGAGCAGTTCTTC. It codes for CASTTRRDNEQFF.

The chain has TRBV27 and TRBJ2-5; 9 nucleotides align to TRBD1. Germline V gene sequence: CDR1 MNHEY, CDR2 SMNVEV (reference sequence). V lost 6 bases and J lost 7; bases outside the gene matches: 24. The CDR3 consists of 19 residues. The CDR3 region is CASSPLFLQTGGPTSTQYF. In nucleotides, the CDR3 is TGTGCCAGCAGCCCACTATTCCTCCAGACAGGGGGGCCAACATCGACCCAGTACTTC.

This clone was observed a handful of times. The V gene is TRBV28, the J gene TRBJ2-7, with a weak D call TRBD1 (6 bases). Trimming stripped 10 bases from V and 3 bases from J, with 16 bases between. Per the germline V gene, CDR1 is MDHEN and CDR2 is SYDVKM. This CDR3 is built from 13 residues. The CDR3 protein is CATNGGGRYEQYF. CDR3 bases: TGTGCCACCAATGGGGGCGGGCGCTACGAGCAGTACTTC.